This T cell receptor beta chain was captured by sequencing in a study of cytomegalovirus exposure and HLA in healthy donors. General study findings and limits: A highly shared variant cluster was judged a likely technical artifact.

For this clone: As yet, its antigen is unknown.

This CDR3 contains 17 residues. The PCR contained 60 Vbeta and 13 Jbeta primers. TCRdb's table, derived via immunoSEQ multiplex PCR, lists solely in-frame clones and lacks some. This table holds 150,000 or so clones, less than 90% found once. The chain has TRBV12-2 and TRBJ2-7; the table assigns TRBD2, which was not confirmed against the DNA. TRBV12-2 is an annotated pseudogene. The TCR sequence derives from a woman aged 45-65 years in good health and CMV-seropositive. The source material was PBMCs. The CDR3 region is CASRLDLDGAIRYEQYF. The CDR3 DNA reads TGTGCAAGTCGCTTAGACCTTGACGGAGCAATCCGCTACGAGCAGTACTTC.